Shown below are 19 T cell receptor beta chains from a single sample sequenced in a study of T cells in Graves' hyperthyroidism and ophthalmopathy. The source material, RNA transcripts, was used to amplify TCR beta CDR3 regions. An initial round of RT-PCR targeting the TCR CDR3 relied on the HTBI primer set. TCRdb ran MiXCR on the multiplex PCR reads and lists one entry per CDR3 protein. The sample gives over 400,000 distinct CDR3 sequences, about 22% of which show up once; about half is in the top ten. Sequencing was performed on blood. The receptor set was obtained from a woman in her seventies with Graves' ophthalmopathy.

The rearrangement joins TRBV5-1 to TRBJ2-2; D is possibly TRBD2 (5 bases). The CDR3 extends over 15 amino acids. Germline assignment: CDR1 SGHRS and CDR2 YFSETQ. The V end was cut by 2 bases, the J end by 2 bases, with 10 bases between. The CDR3 region has the DNA TGCGCCAGCAGCTTCTTGGAGGTAAACACCGGGGAGCTGTTTTTT. It codes for CASSFLEVNTGELFF.

This clonotype appeared a few times. The chain joins TRBV3-1 to TRBJ1-3, with no clear D. With 1 base removed from V and 3 bases from J, the gap between germline ends came to 10 bases. CDR3 length: 15 residues. CDR1 is LGHDT and CDR2 is YNNKEL in the germline V gene (reference sequence). For the CDR3, the DNA is TGTGCCAGCAGCCAAGTTGTTAGACTTGGAAACACCATATATTTT. Translation gives CASSQVVRLGNTIYF.

This clonotype came up many times. This sequence joins TRBV20-1 and TRBJ1-2, with TRBD1 as a possible D gene (6 bases). CDR1 DFQATT and CDR2 SNEGSKA come from the germline V gene (reference sequence). Trimming stripped 2 bases from V and 3 bases from J, with 13 bases between. The CDR3 spans 14 residues. The CDR3 DNA reads TGCAGTGCTAGATCCGGGGGCGGTGACTATGGCTACACCTTC. It specifies CSARSGGGDYGYTF.

This clonotype has ten or more counts. This CDR3 reads CASSLWLTAFF. CDR3 coding DNA: TGTGCCAGCAGTCTCTGGTTGACGGCTTTCTTT. The genes are TRBV28 and TRBJ1-1, with D unresolved. Germline values: CDR1 MDHEN, CDR2 SYDVKM. The V and J ends lost 5 bases and 11 bases respectively, with 12 bases between them. The CDR3 sequence is 11 residues long.

The V gene is TRBV6-1, the J gene TRBJ1-3, with TRBD1 as a possible D gene (5 bases). The CDR3 is made up of 17 amino acids. V lost 6 bases and J 4 bases, leaving 22 bases between the germline ends. Per germline, CDR1 MNHNS and CDR2 SASEGT. Written as DNA, the CDR3 is TGTGCCAGCAGCTTCCCGGGGGACCGTATGCCCGGAAACACCATATATTTT. This codes for CASSFPGDRMPGNTIYF.

The chain has TRBV11-2 and TRBJ2-5; 9 bases map to TRBD2. The CDR3 has 16 residues. With V trimmed by 6 bases and J by 2 bases, 10 bases remained unmatched. Per the germline V gene, CDR1 is SGHAT and CDR2 is FQNNGV. CDR3: CASSVASGTLQETQYF. CDR3 nucleotides: TGTGCCAGCAGTGTGGCTAGCGGGACCTTACAAGAGACCCAGTACTTC.

At least ten counts were recorded for this clonotype. The V gene is TRBV2, the J gene TRBJ2-7, with D perhaps TRBD1 (5 bases). Trimming removed 7 bases from V and 6 bases from J, with 19 bases in between. CDR3 length: 14 residues. Germline CDR1 and CDR2: SNHLY and FYNNEI. Here the CDR3 reads CASMDWSGRGEQYF. DNA of the CDR3: TGTGCCAGCATGGATTGGTCAGGGCGTGGCGAGCAGTACTTC.

This clonotype was found a few times. The rearrangement uses TRBV5-1 and TRBJ2-1; unclear D gene. The CDR3 contains 13 residues. Trimming took 1 base from V and 10 from J, leaving 12 bases between them. CDR1 is SGHRS and CDR2 is YFSETQ in the germline V gene. The chain's CDR3 is CASSLPSQAEQFF. The CDR3 DNA is TGCGCCAGCAGCTTGCCTTCTCAGGCCGAGCAGTTCTTC.

The V gene is TRBV18, the J gene TRBJ1-2; TRBD1 might be the D (5 bases). Looked up from germline, CDR1 is KGHSH and CDR2 is LQKENI. Trimming left V 3 bases short and J 5 bases short, with 13 bases between. This CDR3 has 14 residues. CDR3 in DNA: TGTGCCAGCTCACCGCCGGGGCACCCTTATGGCTACACCTTC. Translation gives CASSPPGHPYGYTF.

This clonotype came up many times. The V call is TRBV28, the J call TRBJ1-2; TRBD1 might be the D (5 bases). Germline V lookup: CDR1 MDHEN, CDR2 SYDVKM. With 6 bases removed from V and 0 bases from J, the gap between germline ends came to 8 bases. The CDR3 spans 13 residues. CDR3 loop: CASRQGTNYGYTF. The CDR3 bases are TGTGCCAGCAGGCAGGGCACTAACTATGGCTACACCTTC.

The chain is built from TRBV6-1 and TRBJ1-5; TRBD1 might be the D (5 bases). This CDR3 is built from 16 residues. Between the trimmed V and J ends, which lost 6 bases and 2 bases, there was a span of 17 bases. In germline, CDR1 is MNHNS, CDR2 SASEGT. CDR3 coding DNA: TGTGCCAGCAGCCCCACCCAGGGTGCGGGCAATCAGCCCCAGCATTTT. This gives the protein CASSPTQGAGNQPQHF.

This chain links TRBV5-1 with TRBJ1-1; no clear D gene. This CDR3 has 15 amino acids. Per the germline V gene, CDR1 is SGHRS and CDR2 is YFSETQ. Trimming removed 4 bases at V and 4 bases at J, with 17 bases between. The CDR3 protein is CASSSGVSLGTEAFF. CDR3 DNA sequence: TGCGCCAGCAGCAGTGGGGTCTCCCTGGGCACTGAAGCTTTCTTT. The full variable domain, in which reference TRBV5-1 and TRBJ1-1 provide the parts outside the CDR3, is KAGVTQTPRYLIKTRGQQVTLSCSPISGHRSVSWYQQTPGQGLQFLFEYFSETQRNKGNFPGRFSGRQFSNSRSEMNVSTLELGDSALYLCASSSGVSLGTEAFFGQGTRLTVV.

This clonotype was seen at least ten times. V gene TRBV28 combines with J gene TRBJ1-2; 8 nucleotides line up with TRBD1. V was clipped by 5 bases and J by 7 bases; unmatched bases: 9. This CDR3 spans 14 amino acids. Germline CDR1 MDHEN, CDR2 SYDVKM. The CDR3 sequence: CASSTPTGVGGYTF. The CDR3 DNA follows: TGTGCCAGCAGTACTCCGACAGGGGTTGGTGGCTACACCTTC.

This rearrangement joins TRBV19 to TRBJ1-1; D uncertain. V lost 6 bases to trimming and J lost 1 base, with 12 bases between them. The length of the CDR3 is 14 residues. Germline lookup yields CDR1 LNHDA and CDR2 SQIVND (reference sequence). The CDR3 DNA follows: TGTGCCAGTAGGTATCGCCAGCAGAACACTGAAGCTTTCTTT. Encoded protein: CASRYRQQNTEAFF.

This chain links TRBV10-2 with TRBJ1-2; perhaps TRBD1 as D (6 bases). CDR3 length equals 15 residues. Trimming stripped 3 bases from V and 7 bases from J, with 18 bases between. The V gene's germline CDR1 is WSHSY and CDR2 SAAADI. The CDR3 loop is CASSDLGGRGGGYTF. DNA of the CDR3: TGCGCCAGCAGTGATCTAGGGGGTCGAGGAGGTGGCTACACCTTC.

The DNA for the CDR3 is TGTGCCAGCAGCCCCGGGACAGGGGGACGGAATGAGCAGTTCTTC. Translation: CASSPGTGGRNEQFF. The genes are TRBV7-9 and TRBJ2-1; 11 positions agree with TRBD1. Germline CDR1 and CDR2: SEHNR and FQNEAQ (reference sequence). V gave up 5 bases and J gave up 7 bases; unmatched junction bases: 7. The CDR3 contains 15 residues.

This clonotype was seen more than once but under ten times. The chain has TRBV6-1 and TRBJ1-2, with 9 bases matching TRBD1. The V and J ends lost 0 bases and 5 bases, in that order; junction bases with no gene match: 7. CDR1 is MNHNS, CDR2 SASEGT, per germline. The length of the CDR3 is 16 residues. CDR3 region: CASSEATGQGWYGYTF. Written as DNA, the CDR3 is TGTGCCAGCAGTGAAGCAACGGGACAGGGCTGGTATGGCTACACCTTC.

A note on this clonotype: The CDR3 end shows no conserved phenylalanine or tryptophan, and so a read error is likely. The chain joins TRBV6-2 or TRBV6-3 to TRBJ1-5; tentatively, D is TRBD1 (5 bases). Trimming pared 6 bases from V and 0 bases from J, leaving 9 bases between. Germline CDR1 reads MNHEY; CDR2 reads SVGEGT. The CDR3 runs to 14 residues. Here the CDR3 reads CASRATDSNQPQHL. The CDR3 DNA is TGTGCCAGCAGGGCGACAGATAGCAATCAGCCCCAGCATCTT.

Regarding this clonotype: One end of the junction is discordant with germline, which a read error may explain. This rearrangement joins TRBV20-1 to TRBJ2-7; TRBD2 matches 13 bases. CDR3 length: 14 residues. The germline CDR1 and CDR2 sequences are DFQATT and SNEGSKA (reference sequence). The CDR3 is CSARGLAGAHEQYF. The CDR3 DNA is TGCAGTGCCAGAGGACTAGCGGGAGCCCACGAGCAGTACTTC.